This note documents a single T cell receptor (beta chain) sequence. Antigen unknown. TEMRA cells were enriched by FACS, while CD8+ and CD4+ T cells were obtained through a negative isolation that was performed magnetically. The V gene end was trimmed by 4 bases and the J gene end by 9 bases; junction bases not matched to a gene: 5. Germline V lookup: CDR1 SNHLY, CDR2 FYNNEI. The CDR3 is made up of 13 amino acids. This record comes from a study of CD8 T cells in Susac syndrome. Study observations and caveats: The study's TCR sequencing and HLA analysis covered a relatively small number of individuals, and the study acknowledged this.

Random-hexamer reverse transcription was applied to roughly 0.5 to 1 ug RNA. TCR beta CDR3 was amplified by immunoSEQ multiplex PCR. This amplification extended across 54 Vbeta and 13 Jbeta segments. TCRdb fed the immunoSEQ multiplex PCR reads into MiXCR, producing one record per CDR3 protein. The data show some 150,000 distinct CDR3 sequences, 90% to 95% seen once. Sample: CD4+ T cells from PBMCs. The receptor's source is a human donor with Susac syndrome. The chain carries TRBV2 and TRBJ2-1; 8 nucleotides match TRBD1. CDR3 sequence: CASSVGQAVEQFF. As DNA, the CDR3 is TGTGCCAGCAGTGTGGGACAGGCGGTTGAGCAGTTCTTC.